Below, one T cell receptor beta chain is given with its context. The antigen is not known. Time point here: pretreatment peripheral blood. CDR1 is SGHRS and CDR2 is YFSETQ in the germline V gene. The CDR3 totals 15 residues. Trimming took 0 bases from V and 1 from J, leaving 8 bases between them. The sample comes from a study of PD-L1 blockade in urothelial cancer. The study, taken as a whole, reports: In blood at 3 weeks, tumor-associated clones expanded more among patients with durable benefit.

Produced via immunoSEQ multiplex PCR; TCRdb's table is partial and in-frame only. This sample carries around 130,000 clones, approximately 88% of them seen once, and the ten largest clones take 3.2%. The gene calls are TRBV5-1 and TRBJ1-5; D is uncertain. This TCR came from a man aged 45-60 years with urothelial cancer. The sample in question was PBMCs, obtained around atezolizumab (anti-PD-L1) treatment. CDR3 loop: CASSLGSGSNQPQHF. CDR3 nucleotides: TGCGCCAGCAGCTTGGGATCCGGGAGCAATCAGCCCCAGCATTTT.